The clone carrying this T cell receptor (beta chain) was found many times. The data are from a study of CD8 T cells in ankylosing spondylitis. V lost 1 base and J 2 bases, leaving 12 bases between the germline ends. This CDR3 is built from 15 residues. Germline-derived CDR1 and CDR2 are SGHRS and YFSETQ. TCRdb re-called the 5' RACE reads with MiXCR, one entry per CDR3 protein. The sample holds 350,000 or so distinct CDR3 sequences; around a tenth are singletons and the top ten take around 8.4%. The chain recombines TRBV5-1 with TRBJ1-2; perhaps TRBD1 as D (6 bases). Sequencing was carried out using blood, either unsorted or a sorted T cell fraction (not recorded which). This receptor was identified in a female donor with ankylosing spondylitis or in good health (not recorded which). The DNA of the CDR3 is TGCGCCAGCAGCTTGCGACAGGCTGGGAACTATGGCTACACCTTC. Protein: CASSLRQAGNYGYTF.